This entry features one T cell receptor beta chain sequence. The germline CDR1 and CDR2 sequences are SGHNT and YENEEA. With V trimmed by 1 base and J by 2 bases, 2 bases remained unmatched. CDR3 size: 15 residues. A COVID-19 case was met by exposed participants within 2 weeks before study entry. The data were taken from a study of blood T cell repertoires in COVID-19. The wider study: T cells, B-cell-depleted T cells, or PBMCs supplied cDNA or gDNA.

Authors' methods: Reference gene primer amplification gave nucleated cell count estimates. Only in-frame clones appear in the TCRdb table, and some are missing; sequencing was by immunoSEQ multiplex PCR. That table supplies the V and J calls and clone size; D and trimming were determined from the DNA. The sample shows a few hundred thousand clones, 75% to 90% of them seen only once. This clonotype was sampled from a woman aged 25 to 39 who had been exposed to COVID-19. Sequenced input: PBMCs or T cells enriched from blood (not recorded which). The chain joins TRBV11-3 to TRBJ2-1; the match to TRBD1 covers 7 bases. The CDR3 DNA reads as TGTGCCAGCAGCTTAGCGGGGACAGCCTACAATGAGCAGTTCTTC. It encodes CASSLAGTAYNEQFF.